Each of the 24 T cell receptor beta chains below was sequenced from the same sample in a study of CD4+ T cells in melanoma (dated by TCRdb to 2021 to 2024). The receptor library was made with the immunoSEQ multiplex PCR assay. Not all clones reach the TCRdb copy of this immuneACCESS table, which keeps in-frame sequences only. Checked studies attribute under half of the gap to unresolved V genes and leave the rest unexplained. Here the sample has about 140,000 clones; about nine tenths occur a single time. The top ten clonotypes cover 1.5% of the sample. These receptors all stem from a human donor with melanoma.

The rearrangement links TRBV29-1 to TRBJ2-1; 7 positions agree with TRBD2. The length of the CDR3 is 13 residues. Germline values: CDR1 SQVTM, CDR2 ANQGSEA. The ends lost 4 bases at V and 8 bases at J; junction bases unmatched: 8. CDR3 residues: CSVVGPRGDEQFF. In nucleotides, the CDR3 is TGCAGCGTTGTGGGGCCTCGGGGGGATGAGCAGTTCTTC.

This clone was seen only once. The rearrangement joins TRBV5-8 to TRBJ2-4, with TRBD2 identical over 7 bases. J gave up 6 bases and V 0 bases, and 3 bases lay outside the gene matches. The CDR3 consists of 14 residues. Germline V lookup: CDR1 SGHTS, CDR2 YDEGEE. The CDR3 coding sequence is TGTGCCAGCAGCTTGGTGTCGGGGGGAAACATTCAGTACTTC. Its protein is CASSLVSGGNIQYF.

The rearrangement uses TRBV19 and TRBJ2-3; D is unresolved. Trimming removed 5 bases at V and 1 base at J, with 10 bases between. This CDR3 is 14 amino acids long. Germline V gene data show CDR1 as LNHDA and CDR2 as SQIVND (reference sequence). In DNA form, the CDR3 reads TGTGCCAGTAGTCTCGGTCCGGGCACAGATACGCAGTATTTT. Translated, it gives CASSLGPGTDTQYF.

The rearrangement links TRBV5-4 to TRBJ2-5; D possibly matches TRBD1 or TRBD2 (6 bases each). The DNA end is more similar to TRBJ2-7, so the J call may be wrong. Germline CDR1 SGHNT, CDR2 YYREEE (reference sequence). This CDR3 spans 14 amino acids. The CDR3 loop is CASHSLAGGREQYF. CDR3 sequence (DNA): TGTGCCAGCCATTCGTTGGCTGGGGGGCGCGAGCAGTACTTC.

The V gene is TRBV13, the J gene TRBJ2-3, with TRBD2 as a possible D gene (6 bases). V lost 5 bases and J 4 bases, leaving 13 bases between the germline ends. Germline assignment: CDR1 PRHDT and CDR2 FYEKMQ (reference sequence). The CDR3 runs to 14 residues. CDR3 bases: TGTGCCAGCAGCGATGCGGAGGGCCCAGATACGCAGTATTTT. Translation gives CASSDAEGPDTQYF. Combining the CDR3 with reference TRBV13 and TRBJ2-3 gives the whole variable domain AAGVIQSPRHLIKEKRETATLKCYPIPRHDTVYWYQQGPGQDPQFLISFYEKMQSDKGSIPDRFSAQQFSDYHSELNMSSLELGDSALYFCASSDAEGPDTQYFGPGTRLTVL.

This chain uses TRBV5-1 with TRBJ2-5; no definite D call. The V gene's germline CDR1 is SGHRS and CDR2 YFSETQ. The germline V and J ends were trimmed by 5 bases and 3 bases, with 17 bases remaining between them. The CDR3 covers 15 residues. This CDR3 reads CASRSHPGRKETQYF. The CDR3 nucleotides are TGCGCCAGCAGGTCTCACCCTGGCAGAAAAGAGACCCAGTACTTC. Full variable domain (missing parts from reference TRBV5-1 and TRBJ2-5): KAGVTQTPRYLIKTRGQQVTLSCSPISGHRSVSWYQQTPGQGLQFLFEYFSETQRNKGNFPGRFSGRQFSNSRSEMNVSTLELGDSALYLCASRSHPGRKETQYFGPGTRLLVL.

The chain has TRBV2 and TRBJ1-1; 7 nucleotides match TRBD1. Looked up from germline, CDR1 is SNHLY and CDR2 is FYNNEI. The trim removed 7 bases at V and 1 base at J, leaving 18 bases unmatched. The CDR3 length is 18 residues. In nucleotides, the CDR3 is TGTGCCAGCACTAGACAGGGCGTGAGAACCGTAGGGAACACTGAAGCTTTCTTT. Its translation is CASTRQGVRTVGNTEAFF.

The V call is TRBV29-1, the J call TRBJ1-2; D is unresolved. V lost 4 bases and J lost 6, with 12 bases in between. Germline V gives CDR1 SQVTM, CDR2 ANQGSEA. There are 12 residues in the CDR3. This CDR3 is CSVGARANGYTF. In DNA form, the CDR3 reads TGCAGCGTTGGGGCCCGGGCCAATGGCTACACCTTC.

The chain carries TRBV10-2 and TRBJ2-3; perhaps TRBD2 as D (6 bases). Looked up from germline, CDR1 is WSHSY and CDR2 is SAAADI. The V and J ends lost 6 bases and 8 bases respectively, with 9 bases between them. The CDR3 totals 11 residues. The CDR3 DNA reads as TGCGCCAGCAGGGGGGGATTTACGCAGTATTTT. Amino acids: CASRGGFTQYF.

The chain recombines TRBV15 with TRBJ1-2; TRBD1 aligns across 7 bases. The trim removed 1 base at V and 2 bases at J, leaving 4 bases unmatched. CDR3 length: 15 amino acids. Germline lookup yields CDR1 LNHNV and CDR2 YYDKDF (reference sequence). This CDR3 reads CATSRVTTGNYGYTF. The CDR3 bases are TGTGCCACCAGCAGAGTCACGACAGGGAACTATGGCTACACCTTC.

This clone was observed a handful of times. V usage is TRBV6-1 and J usage is TRBJ2-2; the match to TRBD1 covers 7 bases. Germline V gives CDR1 MNHNS, CDR2 SASEGT. Trimming took 6 bases from V and 5 from J; bases not matched to a gene: 6. This CDR3 has 14 residues. CDR3 region: CASRTGFRTGELFF. The CDR3 DNA is TGTGCCAGCAGGACAGGGTTTAGGACCGGGGAGCTGTTTTTT.

This rearrangement joins TRBV7-9 to TRBJ1-1; D gene ambiguous. The CDR3 is made up of 11 amino acids. CDR1 is SEHNR, CDR2 FQNEAQ, per germline (reference sequence). V was clipped by 6 bases and J by 4 bases, with 6 bases between them. The CDR3 DNA follows: TGTGCCAGCAGTTTCGGCACTGAAGCTTTCTTT. It specifies CASSFGTEAFF.

The rearrangement links TRBV2 to TRBJ1-3, with 7 bases aligning to TRBD1. The ends lost 4 bases at V and 7 bases at J; junction bases unmatched: 10. CDR1 is SNHLY, CDR2 FYNNEI, per germline. The CDR3 spans 15 residues. The CDR3 loop is CASSGQGGGENTIYF. The CDR3 DNA follows: TGTGCCAGCAGTGGACAGGGCGGGGGCGAGAACACCATATATTTT.

The chain uses TRBV5-1 and TRBJ2-5; TRBD1 agrees at 7 bases. The J segment lost 4 bases and the V segment lost 4 bases, leaving 4 bases of the junction unmatched. The CDR3 length is 13 residues. Germline CDR1 and CDR2: SGHRS and YFSETQ. The CDR3 sequence: CASSAYRGETQYF. The CDR3 coding sequence is TGCGCCAGCAGCGCCTACAGGGGAGAGACCCAGTACTTC. Complete variable domain (other parts from reference TRBV5-1 and TRBJ2-5): KAGVTQTPRYLIKTRGQQVTLSCSPISGHRSVSWYQQTPGQGLQFLFEYFSETQRNKGNFPGRFSGRQFSNSRSEMNVSTLELGDSALYLCASSAYRGETQYFGPGTRLLVL.

The chain uses TRBV4-1 and TRBJ2-7; TRBD1 matches 11 bases. J lost 4 bases, V lost 5 bases, and 7 bases had no gene match. In germline, CDR1 is MGHRA, CDR2 YSYEKL. CDR3 length: 15 amino acids. CDR3 bases: TGCGCCAGCAGCTCACGGACAGGGGGCTCATACGAGCAGTACTTC. This sequence encodes CASSSRTGGSYEQYF.

V usage is TRBV6-4 and J usage is TRBJ2-1, with TRBD2 matching 12 bases. The ends lost 4 bases at V and 8 bases at J; junction bases unmatched: 6. The CDR3 sequence is 15 residues long. Germline V gene data show CDR1 as MRHNA and CDR2 as SNTAGT. Here the CDR3 DNA reads TGTGCCAGCAGTGCTACTAGCGGGGGGATGCATGAGCAGTTCTTC. It encodes CASSATSGGMHEQFF.

In its sample, this clone was seen once. The chain employs TRBV7-9 and TRBJ1-2, with D maybe TRBD1 (5 bases). The CDR3 totals 12 residues. The germline V and J ends were trimmed by 5 bases and 3 bases, with 7 bases remaining between them. Per germline, CDR1 SEHNR and CDR2 FQNEAQ (reference sequence). The CDR3 sequence is CASSIGDYGYTF. CDR3 DNA: TGTGCCAGCAGCATAGGGGACTATGGCTACACCTTC.

This clone was picked up a small number of times. V is TRBV7-9 and J is TRBJ1-2, with TRBD1 as a possible D gene (6 bases). Per the germline V gene, CDR1 is SEHNR and CDR2 is FQNEAQ (reference sequence). This CDR3 spans 15 amino acids. Trimming removed 3 bases at V and 0 bases at J, with 11 bases between. The CDR3 region has the DNA TGTGCCAGCAGCTTTCAGGGGCTAGCTAACTATGGCTACACCTTC. It codes for CASSFQGLANYGYTF.

The chain links TRBV6-6 to TRBJ1-1; D perhaps matches TRBD1 (5 bases). CDR3 length: 14 amino acids. V shed 6 bases and J shed 5 bases, with 16 bases lying between them. CDR1 is MNHNY, CDR2 SVGAGI, per germline (reference sequence). CDR3 region: CASSRDGLGTEAFF. The DNA of the CDR3 is TGTGCCAGCAGCCGGGACGGGTTGGGAACTGAAGCTTTCTTT.

The chain carries TRBV2 and TRBJ2-7; D gene uncertain. The germline V gene encodes CDR1 SNHLY and CDR2 FYNNEI. The CDR3 sequence is 13 residues long. V shed 4 bases and J shed 1 base, with 8 bases lying between them. The CDR3 bases are TGTGCCAGCAGTGTTCCTGAATCCTACGAGCAGTACTTC. This gives the protein CASSVPESYEQYF.

V is TRBV27 and J is TRBJ1-2, with 7 bases aligning to TRBD1. The germline gives CDR1 MNHEY, CDR2 SMNVEV (reference sequence). CDR3 length: 13 amino acids. After removal of 8 bases from V and 7 bases from J, the junction contained 10 bases not matched to a gene. The CDR3 here is CASGWTGGSGYTF. For the CDR3, the DNA is TGTGCCAGCGGATGGACAGGAGGGAGTGGCTACACCTTC.

The chain links TRBV4-1 to TRBJ2-5; D possibly corresponds to TRBD1 (5 bases). Germline V gene data show CDR1 as MGHRA and CDR2 as YSYEKL. Trimming took 2 bases from V and 2 from J, leaving 33 bases between them. This CDR3 is built from 22 residues. As DNA, the CDR3 is TGCGCCAGCAGCCAACCAGGGTTCGTGGGCGGACAACCATCACACACACAAGAGACCCAGTACTTC. As protein: CASSQPGFVGGQPSHTQETQYF.

The V and J genes are TRBV7-9 and TRBJ1-2; tentative D call: TRBD1 (5 bases). The CDR3 covers 15 residues. V was pared by 6 bases and J by 3 bases, with 17 bases between. Germline CDR1 reads SEHNR; CDR2 reads FQNEAQ (reference sequence). The CDR3 nucleotides are TGTGCCAGCAGACGTCAAGGGGCCCGTCACTATGGCTACACCTTC. Translated, it gives CASRRQGARHYGYTF. Full variable domain (remainder filled in from reference TRBV7-9 and TRBJ1-2): DTGVSQNPRHKITKRGQNVTFRCDPISEHNRLYWYRQTLGQGPEFLTYFQNEAQLEKSRLLSDRFSAERPKGSFSTLEIQRTEQGDSAMYLCASRRQGARHYGYTFGSGTRLTVV.

The chain has TRBV29-1 and TRBJ2-2; 10 nucleotides align to TRBD1. The CDR3 is made up of 13 amino acids. The V segment lost 7 bases and the J segment 6 bases; nucleotides outside the gene matches: 5. CDR1 and CDR2 from the germline V gene are SQVTM and ANQGSEA. The CDR3 sequence: CSAGTGVAGELFF. DNA of the CDR3: TGCAGCGCTGGGACAGGGGTAGCCGGGGAGCTGTTTTTT.